This entry concerns a single T cell receptor (beta chain). In the source study's methods: Using reference gene primer amplification, nucleated cell counts were estimated. Repertoires were generated with immunoSEQ multiplex PCR, while TCRdb's copy carries only in-frame clones and drops some. That table gives V, J and clone size, and the DNA gave D and trimming. The profile shows around 250,000 clones, about 91% of them singletons. The sample belongs to a study of blood T cell repertoires in COVID-19. Study-wide context: Samples came from the United States, Italy and Spain, spanning acute and convalescent COVID-19.

Everyone who took part was 18 to 89 years old, and they came from 24 US areas. Clinical history as reported by participants underpinned cohort assignment. CDR1 is GTSNPN, CDR2 SVGIG, per germline (reference sequence). This CDR3 contains 15 residues. J lost 7 bases, V lost 2 bases, and 11 bases had no gene match. The rearrangement joins TRBV30 to TRBJ1-5, with 7 bases that match TRBD1. This sequence originates from a human donor in a cohort exposed to, infected with or recovered from COVID-19 (not recorded which). The donor label of this sample is uncertain. The sample comprised PBMCs or T cells enriched from blood (not recorded which). The CDR3 protein is CAWSIAGGGLQPQHF. CDR3 DNA: TGTGCCTGGAGTATCGCCGGAGGGGGCCTACAGCCCCAGCATTTT.